This T cell receptor beta chain stems from a study of T cells in Graves' hyperthyroidism and ophthalmopathy. Broader study findings: The blood repertoire included most of the expanded thyroid clonotypes above 0.001. Progression to ophthalmopathy was predicted a median of approximately 6.4 months early.

There were TCR beta CDR3 regions amplified from RNA transcripts. The HTBI primer set served for first-round RT-PCR of the TCR CDR3. TCRdb re-called the multiplex PCR reads with MiXCR, one entry per CDR3 protein. The sample has 300,000 to 450,000 distinct CDR3 sequences, roughly 18% seen once. V was shortened by 4 bases and J by 4 bases, with 7 bases between the two germline ends. The V gene's germline CDR1 is MDHEN and CDR2 SYDVKM. The CDR3 sequence is 12 residues long. Orbital computed tomography, thyroid ultrasound, serum thyroxine and TRAb, and clinical symptoms together informed the diagnoses. The authors obtained PBMCs from about 9.5 ml of fresh peripheral blood. This clonotype occurred many times. Its target is unknown.

The sequencing sample was made of blood. The chain recombines TRBV28 with TRBJ1-2; D call uncertain. The receptor was isolated from a woman in her thirties or forties with Graves' ophthalmopathy. The CDR3 sequence is CASSSHVYGYTF. In nucleotides, the CDR3 is TGTGCCAGCAGTTCCCATGTCTATGGCTACACCTTC.